The text below deals with one TCR beta chain. Antigen specificity is unknown. Both TRBC1 and TRBC2 were covered by a beta constant-region primer of two equimolar oligonucleotides. Ligated cDNA was amplified by four rounds of PCR with nested alpha and beta constant-region primers and SP2. TCRdb called the UMI-ligation and nested PCR reads again in MiXCR, with one record for every CDR3 protein. The sample contains over 80,000 distinct CDR3 sequences, 11% of which appear only once. The data were obtained in a study of naive and memory T cell subsets. Findings and caveats of the study: Especially in CD8 cells, naive repertoires contained a few larger clonotypes, possibly CD45RA-re-expressing memory cells.

After CD4 positive bead selection, the CD4-negative fraction gave CD8 T cells. This CDR3 is 13 amino acids long. Germline-derived CDR1 and CDR2 are MNHNY and SVGAGI (reference sequence). Trimming removed 6 bases from V and 0 bases from J, with 6 bases in between. This rearrangement joins TRBV6-6 to TRBJ1-5; no clear D. The source is a human donor in good health. Sequenced sample: naive CD4+ T cells from blood. The CDR3: CASRIDSNQPQHF. The CDR3 DNA follows: TGTGCCAGCAGAATTGATAGCAATCAGCCCCAGCATTTT.